This passage covers 14 T cell receptor beta chains from one sample sequenced in a study of Graves' ophthalmopathy and Graves' hyperthyroidism. RNA transcripts yielded amplified TCR beta CDR3 regions. The first round was an RT-PCR with HTBI primers, and the second round was a multiplex PCR. TCRdb fed the multiplex PCR reads into MiXCR, producing one record per CDR3 protein. The data hold some 1.1 million distinct CDR3 sequences, with less than 45% observed a single time. The sequencing input was peripheral blood or thyroid tissue (not recorded which). The receptor set was obtained from an adult man with Graves' hyperthyroidism.

This clonotype is a singleton in its sample. The J gene is TRBJ1-3, the V gene TRBV7-2; D call uncertain. Germline V gene lookup returns CDR1 SGHTA and CDR2 FQGNSA. The CDR3 runs 17 residues. Deletions cut 3 bases from V and 0 bases from J, with 15 bases between. The CDR3 spells CASSFDMAHCSGNTIYF. The CDR3 DNA sequence: TGTGCCAGCAGCTTCGACATGGCCCATTGCTCTGGAAACACCATATATTTT.

This clonotype was observed a few times. This chain joins TRBV15 and TRBJ1-1, with TRBD1 as a possible D gene (6 bases). CDR1 is LNHNV, CDR2 YYDKDF, per germline (reference sequence). The CDR3 runs 16 residues. The V gene lost 2 bases and the J gene lost 5 bases, with 18 bases spanning the gap. The CDR3: CATSRSLDSIETEAFF. CDR3 sequence (DNA): TGTGCCACCAGCAGAAGCTTGGACAGCATAGAGACTGAAGCTTTCTTT.

There are many counts of this clonotype. The V gene is TRBV10-3, the J gene TRBJ1-3; tentatively, D is TRBD1 (5 bases). The CDR3 is 14 amino acids. Germline V CDR1 and CDR2: ENHRY, SYGVKD. V lost 7 bases and J 0 bases, leaving 10 bases between the germline ends. This chain's CDR3 is CAITGTHSGNTIYF. In DNA form, the CDR3 reads TGTGCCATCACGGGGACCCACTCTGGAAACACCATATATTTT.

This clonotype was observed at least ten times. Germline and junction disagree at one end, which may indicate a read error. This chain links TRBV29-1 with TRBJ1-1; D might be TRBD1 (5 bases). The CDR3 length is 15 residues. Germline loops: CDR1 SQVTM, CDR2 ANQGSEA. Here the CDR3 DNA reads TGCAGCGTAGAAGGGTTTGGGGCCGCGGACACTGAAGCTTTCTTT. It specifies CSVEGFGAADTEAFF.

This clonotype was seen at least ten times. This chain uses TRBV15 with TRBJ2-5; no clear D. Germline V gene data show CDR1 as LNHNV and CDR2 as YYDKDF (reference sequence). Trimming stripped 0 bases from V and 1 base from J, with 9 bases between. The CDR3 spans 15 residues. CDR3 in amino acids: CATSRDPGSQETQYF. In DNA, the CDR3 is TGTGCCACCAGCAGAGACCCTGGCAGCCAAGAGACCCAGTACTTC. Variable domain in full (rest from reference TRBV15 and TRBJ2-5): DAMVIQNPRYQVTQFGKPVTLSCSQTLNHNVMYWYQQKSSQAPKLLFHYYDKDFNNEADTPDNFQSRRPNTSFCFLDIRSPGLGDTAMYLCATSRDPGSQETQYFGPGTRLLVL.

For this clonotype: Possible read error: a much larger clone is one base away. V and J are TRBV29-1 and TRBJ1-4; TRBD1 agrees at 10 bases. Germline CDR1 and CDR2: SQVTM and ANQGSEA. CDR3 length: 14 amino acids. The CDR3 bases are TGCGGTGCTGCCGGGACAGGGGCTCGTGAAAAACTGTTTTTT. It encodes CGAAGTGAREKLFF. Full variable domain (outside the CDR3, taken from reference TRBV29-1 and TRBJ1-4): SAVISQKPSRDICQRGTSLTIQCQVDSQVTMMFWYRQQPGQSLTLIATANQGSEATYESGFVIDKFPISRPNLTFSTLTVSNMSPEDSSIYLCGAAGTGAREKLFFGSGTQLSVL.

The chain recombines TRBV20-1 with TRBJ2-5; D ambiguous. This CDR3 contains 15 residues. V was trimmed by 8 bases and J by 0 bases, leaving 19 bases between them. The germline gives CDR1 DFQATT, CDR2 SNEGSKA (reference sequence). CDR3 protein: CSYAAVMGYQETQYF. For the CDR3, the DNA is TGCAGTTACGCGGCTGTCATGGGGTACCAAGAGACCCAGTACTTC.

This chain joins TRBV29-1 and TRBJ2-7; no clear D. Per the germline V gene, CDR1 is SQVTM and CDR2 is ANQGSEA. CDR3 length: 14 residues. The V gene lost 6 bases and the J gene lost 2 bases, with 17 bases spanning the gap. The CDR3 DNA is TGCAGCGTATCCAAAAGTGTCTTCGCCTACGAGCAGTACTTC. Protein: CSVSKSVFAYEQYF.

Turning to this clonotype: This sequence may be a read error, since a much larger clone differs from it by one base. V gene TRBV7-2 combines with J gene TRBJ2-7; the match to TRBD2 covers 9 bases. This CDR3 region has 18 residues. Per the germline V gene, CDR1 is SGHTA and CDR2 is FQGNSA. The V gene end was trimmed by 2 bases and the J gene end by 2 bases; junction bases not matched to a gene: 13. Here the CDR3 reads CASSLYPSSGGRTYEQYF. CDR3 nucleotides: TGTGCCAGCAGCTTATACCCAAGTAGCGGGGGACGCACCTACGAGCAGTACTTC. The full variable domain, with the rest looked up from reference TRBV7-2 and TRBJ2-7, is GAGVSQSPSNKVTEKGKDVELRCDPISGHTALYWYRQSLGQGLEFLIYFQGNSAPDKSGLPSDRFSAERTGGSVSTLTIQRTQQEDSAVYLCASSLYPSSGGRTYEQYFGPGTRLTVT.

This chain connects TRBV7-8 to TRBJ2-7, with 9 nucleotides matching TRBD1. With 3 bases clipped from V and 3 bases from J, the junction kept 6 bases outside the gene matches. Germline-derived CDR1 and CDR2 are SGHVS and FQNEAQ. This CDR3 has 15 amino acids. The chain's CDR3 is CASSFQGTGSYEQYF. CDR3 DNA sequence: TGTGCCAGCAGCTTCCAGGGGACAGGGAGCTACGAGCAGTACTTC.

Many counts were recorded for this clonotype. V gene TRBV7-2 combines with J gene TRBJ2-5; 8 nucleotides align to TRBD2. Germline CDR1 SGHTA, CDR2 FQGNSA. Trimming took 4 bases from V and 1 from J; bases not matched to a gene: 2. There are 14 residues in the CDR3. The CDR3 reads CASSSGLAQETQYF. CDR3 DNA sequence: TGTGCCAGCAGCTCCGGACTAGCCCAAGAGACCCAGTACTTC.

CDR3 amino acids: CASSSFSTGGTQYF. As DNA, the CDR3 is TGTGCCAGCAGTTCGTTTTCGACAGGGGGGACCCAGTACTTC. This chain joins TRBV19 and TRBJ2-5; 9 nucleotides agree with TRBD1. The CDR3 runs 14 residues. Germline V CDR1 and CDR2: LNHDA, SQIVND (reference sequence). Trimming at V came to 9 bases and at J to 7 bases, leaving 12 bases not matched to a gene. Variable domain in full (rest from reference TRBV19 and TRBJ2-5): DGGITQSPKYLFRKEGQNVTLSCEQNLNHDAMYWYRQDPGQGLRLIYYSQIVNDFQKGDIAEGYSVSREKKESFPLTVTSAQKNPTAFYLCASSSFSTGGTQYFGPGTRLLVL.

A word on this clonotype: A much larger clonotype is one base distant, so this may be a read error. The CDR3 region is CSDLRDRAYEQYF. For the CDR3, the DNA is TGCAGTGATTTACGGGACAGAGCCTACGAGCAGTACTTC. The V call is TRBV20-1, the J call TRBJ2-7; 7 nucleotides agree with TRBD1. J was trimmed by 2 bases and V by 7 bases; bases with no gene match: 8. CDR1 DFQATT and CDR2 SNEGSKA come from the germline V gene (reference sequence). CDR3 size: 13 residues.

CDR3: CSVEDRAGVDTGELFF. Written as DNA, the CDR3 is TGCAGCGTTGAGGACAGGGCGGGGGTAGACACCGGGGAGCTGTTTTTT. The chain recombines TRBV29-1 with TRBJ2-2, with D perhaps TRBD1 (8 bases). Per the germline V gene, CDR1 is SQVTM and CDR2 is ANQGSEA. Trimming pared 3 bases from V and 3 bases from J, leaving 17 bases between. The CDR3 spans 16 residues.